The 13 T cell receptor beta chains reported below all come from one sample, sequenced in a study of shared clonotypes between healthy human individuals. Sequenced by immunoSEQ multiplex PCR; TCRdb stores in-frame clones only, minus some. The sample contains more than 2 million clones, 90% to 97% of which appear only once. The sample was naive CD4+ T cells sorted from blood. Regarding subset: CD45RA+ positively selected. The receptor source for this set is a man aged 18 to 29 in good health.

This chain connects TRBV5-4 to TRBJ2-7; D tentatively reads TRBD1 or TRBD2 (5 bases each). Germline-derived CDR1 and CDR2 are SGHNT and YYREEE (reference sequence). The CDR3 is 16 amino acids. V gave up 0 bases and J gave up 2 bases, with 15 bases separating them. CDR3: CASSLGGIRYTYEQYF. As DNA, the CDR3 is TGTGCCAGCAGCTTGGGGGGGATTCGGTATACCTACGAGCAGTACTTC.

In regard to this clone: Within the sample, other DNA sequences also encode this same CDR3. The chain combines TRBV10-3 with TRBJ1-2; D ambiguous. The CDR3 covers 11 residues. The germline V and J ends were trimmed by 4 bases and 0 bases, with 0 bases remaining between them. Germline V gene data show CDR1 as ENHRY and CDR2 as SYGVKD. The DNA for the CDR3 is TGTGCCATCAGTGCTAACTATGGCTACACCTTC. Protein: CAISANYGYTF.

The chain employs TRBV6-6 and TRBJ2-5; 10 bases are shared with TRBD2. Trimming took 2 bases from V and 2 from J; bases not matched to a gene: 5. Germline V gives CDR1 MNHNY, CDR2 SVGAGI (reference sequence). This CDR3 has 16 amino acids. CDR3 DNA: TGTGCCAGCAGTTACCCCAGCGGGGGGGTGCAAGAGACCCAGTACTTC. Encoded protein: CASSYPSGGVQETQYF.

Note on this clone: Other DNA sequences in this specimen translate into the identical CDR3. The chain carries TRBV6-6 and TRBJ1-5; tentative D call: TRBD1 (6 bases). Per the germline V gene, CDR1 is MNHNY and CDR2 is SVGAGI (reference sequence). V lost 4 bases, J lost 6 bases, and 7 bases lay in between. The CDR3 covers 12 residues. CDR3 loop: CASSSGVQPQHF. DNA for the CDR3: TGTGCCAGCAGTTCAGGGGTTCAGCCCCAGCATTTT.

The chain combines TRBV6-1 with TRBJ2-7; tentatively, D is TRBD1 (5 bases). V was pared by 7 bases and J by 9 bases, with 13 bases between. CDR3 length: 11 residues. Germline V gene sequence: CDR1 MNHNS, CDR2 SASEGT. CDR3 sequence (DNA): TGTGCCAGCACCCAGGGAATTACGCAGTACTTC. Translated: CASTQGITQYF.

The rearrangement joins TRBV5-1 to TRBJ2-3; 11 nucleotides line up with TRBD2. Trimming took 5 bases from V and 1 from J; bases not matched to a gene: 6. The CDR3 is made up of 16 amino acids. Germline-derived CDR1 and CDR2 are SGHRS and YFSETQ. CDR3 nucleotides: TGCGCCAGCAGTCCTAGCGGGGGGCCCGGCACAGATACGCAGTATTTT. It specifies CASSPSGGPGTDTQYF.

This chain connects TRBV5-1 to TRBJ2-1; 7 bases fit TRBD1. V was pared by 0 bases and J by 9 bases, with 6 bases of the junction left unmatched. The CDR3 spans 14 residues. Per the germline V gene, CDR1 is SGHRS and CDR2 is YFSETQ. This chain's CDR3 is CASSLEQGIGEQFF. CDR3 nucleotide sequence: TGCGCCAGCAGCTTGGAACAGGGGATAGGTGAGCAGTTCTTC.

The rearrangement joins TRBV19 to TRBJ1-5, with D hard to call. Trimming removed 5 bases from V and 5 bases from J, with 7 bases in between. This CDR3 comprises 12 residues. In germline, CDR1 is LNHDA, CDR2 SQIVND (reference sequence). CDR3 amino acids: CASSPWDQPQHF. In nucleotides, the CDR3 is TGTGCCAGTAGTCCTTGGGATCAGCCCCAGCATTTT.

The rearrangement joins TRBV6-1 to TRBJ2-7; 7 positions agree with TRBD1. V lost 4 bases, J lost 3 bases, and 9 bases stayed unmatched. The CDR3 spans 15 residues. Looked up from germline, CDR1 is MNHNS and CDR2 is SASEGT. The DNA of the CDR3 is TGTGCCAGCAGTGCATCCGGGACAGTTAGCTACGAGCAGTACTTC. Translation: CASSASGTVSYEQYF.

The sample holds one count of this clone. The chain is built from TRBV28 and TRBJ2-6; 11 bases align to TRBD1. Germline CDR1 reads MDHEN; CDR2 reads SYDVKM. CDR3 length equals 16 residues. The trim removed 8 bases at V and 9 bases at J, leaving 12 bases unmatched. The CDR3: CASRAGTGGWDNVLTF. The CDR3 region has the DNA TGTGCCAGCCGCGCCGGGACAGGGGGTTGGGACAACGTCCTGACTTTC.

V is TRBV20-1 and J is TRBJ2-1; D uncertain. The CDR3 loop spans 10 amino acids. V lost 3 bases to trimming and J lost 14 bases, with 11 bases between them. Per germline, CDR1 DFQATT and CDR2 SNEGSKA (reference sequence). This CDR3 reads CSASKESEFF. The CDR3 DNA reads TGCAGTGCTAGTAAGGAATCAGAGTTCTTC.

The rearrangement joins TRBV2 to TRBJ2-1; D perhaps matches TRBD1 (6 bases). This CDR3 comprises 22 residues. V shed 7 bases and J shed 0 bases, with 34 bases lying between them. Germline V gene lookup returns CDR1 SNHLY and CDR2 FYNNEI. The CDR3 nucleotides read TGTGCCAGCAACTTGGGACAAACCCTTTCCCGAGTTTCTGTTAGCTCCTACAATGAGCAGTTCTTC. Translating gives CASNLGQTLSRVSVSSYNEQFF.

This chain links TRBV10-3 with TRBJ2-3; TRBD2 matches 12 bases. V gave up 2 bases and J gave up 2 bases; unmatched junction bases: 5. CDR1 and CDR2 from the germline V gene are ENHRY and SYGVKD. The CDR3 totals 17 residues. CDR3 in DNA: TGTGCCATCAGTGAGACTAGCGGGGGGACCTACACAGATACGCAGTATTTT. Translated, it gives CAISETSGGTYTDTQYF.